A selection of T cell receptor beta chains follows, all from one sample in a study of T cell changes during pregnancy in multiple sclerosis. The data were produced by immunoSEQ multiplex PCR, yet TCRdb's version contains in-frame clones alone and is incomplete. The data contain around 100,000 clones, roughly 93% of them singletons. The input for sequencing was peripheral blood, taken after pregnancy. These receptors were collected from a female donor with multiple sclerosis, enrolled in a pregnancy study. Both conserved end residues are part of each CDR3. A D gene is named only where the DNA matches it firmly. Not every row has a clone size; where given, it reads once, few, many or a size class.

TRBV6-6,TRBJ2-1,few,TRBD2,CASSYASGDYNEQFF,TGTGCCAGCAGTTACGCTAGCGGGGACTACAATGAGCAGTTCTTC
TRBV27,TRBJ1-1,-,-,CATRPRPGNTEAFF,TGTGCCACCCGTCCCCGCCCAGGGAACACTGAAGCTTTCTTT
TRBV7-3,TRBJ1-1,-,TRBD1,CASSFEQGTEAFF,TGTGCCAGCAGCTTTGAACAGGGGACTGAAGCTTTCTTT
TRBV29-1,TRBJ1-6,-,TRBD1,CSVGTDYNSPLHF,TGCAGCGTCGGGACAGACTATAATTCACCCCTCCACTTT
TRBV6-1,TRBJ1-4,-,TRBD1,CASSTGGSGEKLFF,TGTGCCAGCAGCACAGGGGGCTCTGGTGAAAAACTGTTTTTT
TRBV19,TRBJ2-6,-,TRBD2,CASSIGTSLRGANVLTF,TGTGCCAGTAGTATCGGGACTAGCTTGAGGGGGGCCAACGTCCTGACTTTC
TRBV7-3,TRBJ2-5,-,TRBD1,CASSEGTGSQETQYF,TGTGCCAGCAGCGAGGGGACAGGATCACAAGAGACCCAGTACTTC
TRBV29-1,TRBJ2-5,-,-,CSVDVGRSATYQETQYF,TGCAGCGTTGACGTGGGTAGGAGCGCGACGTACCAAGAGACCCAGTACTTC
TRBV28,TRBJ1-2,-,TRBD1,CASSLRGQGDGYTF,TGTGCCAGCAGTTTACGGGGACAGGGGGATGGCTACACCTTC
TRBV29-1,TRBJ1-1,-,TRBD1,CSVRQGRTEAFF,TGCAGCGTCAGACAGGGGCGGACTGAAGCTTTCTTT
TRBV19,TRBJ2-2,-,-,CASRPATRNTGELFF,TGTGCCAGTAGGCCCGCAACGCGAAACACCGGGGAGCTGTTTTTT
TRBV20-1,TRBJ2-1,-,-,CSAFRGEQFF,TGCAGTGCTTTTAGGGGTGAGCAGTTCTTC
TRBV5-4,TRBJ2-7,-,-,CASSFGGSWYEQYF,TGTGCCAGCAGCTTCGGAGGGAGTTGGTACGAGCAGTACTTC
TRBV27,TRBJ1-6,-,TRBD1,CASSLRTGLYSPLHF,TGTGCCAGCAGCCTCCGGACAGGGTTATACTCACCCCTCCACTTT
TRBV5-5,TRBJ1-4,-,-,CASSLAPGQGEKLFF,TGTGCCAGCAGCCTTGCCCCAGGGCAGGGTGAAAAACTGTTTTTT
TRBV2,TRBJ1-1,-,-,CASSDQAGESVAFF,TGTGCCAGCAGTGACCAGGCAGGGGAATCGGTAGCTTTCTTT
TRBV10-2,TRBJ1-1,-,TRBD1,CASSDRGILNTEAFF,TGCGCCAGCAGCGACAGGGGTATTTTGAACACTGAAGCTTTCTTT
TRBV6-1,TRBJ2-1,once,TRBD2,CASSVAGGSYNEQFF,TGTGCCAGCAGTGTAGCGGGAGGGTCTTACAATGAGCAGTTCTTC
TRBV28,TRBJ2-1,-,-,CASTVAQGFSWEQFF,TGTGCCAGCACCGTTGCGCAGGGGTTCTCTTGGGAGCAGTTCTTC
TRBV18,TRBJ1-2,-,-,CASSPLGDGYTF,TGTGCCAGCTCACCACTAGGGGATGGCTACACCTTC
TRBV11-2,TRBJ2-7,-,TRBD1,CASSSISGQGRLWEQYF,TGTGCCAGCAGCTCGATAAGTGGACAGGGAAGGCTTTGGGAGCAGTACTTC
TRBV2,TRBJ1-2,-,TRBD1,CASITDRGRVNYGYTF,TGTGCCAGCATCACGGACAGGGGCAGAGTCAACTATGGCTACACCTTC
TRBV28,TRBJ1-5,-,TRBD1,CASRPTGGWQPQHF,TGTGCCAGCAGGCCGACAGGGGGCTGGCAGCCCCAGCATTTT
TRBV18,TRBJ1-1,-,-,CASSPGQGWKNTEAFF,TGTGCCAGCTCACCAGGGCAGGGGTGGAAGAACACTGAAGCTTTCTTT
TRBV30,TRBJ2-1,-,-,CASTGVSYNEQFF,TGTGCCTCTACGGGTGTCTCCTACAATGAGCAGTTCTTC
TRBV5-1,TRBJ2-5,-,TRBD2,CASSFSGGARETQYF,TGCGCCAGCAGCTTTAGCGGGGGGGCCAGAGAGACCCAGTACTTC
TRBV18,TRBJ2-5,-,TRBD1,CASQGAGETQYF,TGTGCCAGCCAGGGGGCTGGGGAGACCCAGTACTTC
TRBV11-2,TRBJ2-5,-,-,CASSPRLQETQYF,TGTGCCAGCAGCCCCCGACTCCAAGAGACCCAGTACTTC
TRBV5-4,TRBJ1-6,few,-,CASSPGVSNSPLHF,TGTGCCAGCAGCCCAGGGGTTAGTAATTCACCCCTCCACTTT
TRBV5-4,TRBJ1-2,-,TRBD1,CASSGTGGGGYTF,TGTGCCAGCAGCGGAACAGGGGGTGGCGGCTACACCTTC
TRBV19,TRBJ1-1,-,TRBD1,CASSTGTGASNTEAFF,TGTGCCAGTAGTACCGGGACAGGGGCCTCGAACACTGAAGCTTTCTTT
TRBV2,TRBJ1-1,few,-,CASRAQTGTEAFF,TGTGCCAGCAGGGCTCAAACGGGGACTGAAGCTTTCTTT
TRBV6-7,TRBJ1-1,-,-,CASSNHQSGRDTEAFF,TGTGCCAGCAGTAACCACCAGTCAGGGAGGGACACTGAAGCTTTCTTT
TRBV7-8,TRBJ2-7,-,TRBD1,CASSFSRTGAHYEQYF,TGTGCCAGCAGCTTTAGCCGGACAGGGGCGCACTACGAGCAGTACTTC
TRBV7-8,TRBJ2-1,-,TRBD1,CASSLGGTGINEQFF,TGTGCCAGCAGCTTAGGCGGGACAGGGATCAATGAGCAGTTCTTC
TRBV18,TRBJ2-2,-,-,CASSPPSERAGELFF,TGTGCCAGCTCCCCCCCATCGGAACGGGCCGGGGAGCTGTTTTTT
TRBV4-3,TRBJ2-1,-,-,CASSQAGDREQFF,TGCGCCAGCAGCCAAGCCGGGGATCGCGAGCAGTTCTTC
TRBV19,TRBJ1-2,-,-,CASTSERGAKDYGYTF,TGTGCCAGTACCTCAGAGCGGGGGGCGAAGGACTATGGCTACACCTTC
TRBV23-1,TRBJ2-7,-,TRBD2,CASSQPVRETSYEQYF,TGCGCCAGCAGTCAACCCGTGCGGGAGACTTCCTACGAGCAGTACTTC
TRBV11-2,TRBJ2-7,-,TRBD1,CASSFGQGAVYEQYF,TGTGCCAGCAGCTTCGGACAGGGGGCGGTCTACGAGCAGTACTTC
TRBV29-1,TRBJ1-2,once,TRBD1,CSVDQDRINYGYTF,TGCAGCGTTGACCAGGACAGGATCAACTATGGCTACACCTTC
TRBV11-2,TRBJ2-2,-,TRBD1,CASSPGQGSTGELFF,TGTGCCAGCAGCCCAGGACAGGGGTCCACCGGGGAGCTGTTTTTT
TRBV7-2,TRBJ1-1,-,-,CASSWTARTEAFF,TGTGCCAGCAGCTGGACAGCACGGACCGAAGCTTTCTTT
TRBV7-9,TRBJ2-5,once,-,CASSLRFPGGETQYF,TGTGCCAGCAGCTTAAGATTTCCAGGCGGGGAGACCCAGTACTTC
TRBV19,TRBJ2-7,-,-,CASSPRGILRYEQYF,TGTGCCAGTAGTCCTCGCGGCATACTCCGCTACGAGCAGTACTTC
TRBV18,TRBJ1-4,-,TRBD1,CASSPGTGGLEKLFF,TGTGCCAGCTCACCCGGGACAGGGGGCCTAGAAAAACTGTTTTTT